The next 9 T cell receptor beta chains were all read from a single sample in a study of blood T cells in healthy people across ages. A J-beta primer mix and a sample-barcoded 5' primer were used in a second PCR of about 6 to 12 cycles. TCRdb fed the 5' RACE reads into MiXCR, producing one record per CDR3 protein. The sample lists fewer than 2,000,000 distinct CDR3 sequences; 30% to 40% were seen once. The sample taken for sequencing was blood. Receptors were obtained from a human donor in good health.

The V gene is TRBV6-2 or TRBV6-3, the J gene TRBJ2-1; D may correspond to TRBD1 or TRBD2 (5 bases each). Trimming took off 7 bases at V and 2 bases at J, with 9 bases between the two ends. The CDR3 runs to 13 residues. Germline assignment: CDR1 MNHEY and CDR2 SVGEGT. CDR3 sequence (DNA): TGTGCCAGCACAAGGGGACCCTACAATGAGCAGTTCTTC. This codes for CASTRGPYNEQFF.

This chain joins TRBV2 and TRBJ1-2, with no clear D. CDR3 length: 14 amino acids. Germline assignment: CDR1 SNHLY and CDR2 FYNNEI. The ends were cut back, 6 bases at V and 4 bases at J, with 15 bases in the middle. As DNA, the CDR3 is TGTGCCAGCAGCGTTAGTTCAGTGTCCTATGGCTACACCTTC. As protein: CASSVSSVSYGYTF.

CDR3 coding DNA: TGTGCCAGCAGTGTAATACAGCCGAACACTGAAGCTTTCTTT. Protein sequence: CASSVIQPNTEAFF. The V and J genes are TRBV6-1 and TRBJ1-1; D is ambiguous. The CDR3 runs to 14 residues. V was trimmed by 4 bases and J by 1 base, leaving 10 bases between them. Germline V gene sequence: CDR1 MNHNS, CDR2 SASEGT.

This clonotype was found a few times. CDR3 in amino acids: CASSLESGQHYEQYF. The CDR3 region has the DNA TGCGCCAGCAGCTTGGAATCGGGGCAGCACTACGAGCAGTACTTC. V gene TRBV5-1 combines with J gene TRBJ2-7; D possibly uses TRBD1 or TRBD2 (5 bases each). The CDR3 has 15 residues. The germline V and J ends were trimmed by 0 bases and 3 bases, with 13 bases remaining between them. Germline CDR1 reads SGHRS; CDR2 reads YFSETQ.

This chain's CDR3 is CASRSGGYQPQHF. In nucleotides, the CDR3 is TGCGCCAGCAGATCAGGGGGGTACCAGCCCCAGCATTTT. The rearrangement joins TRBV10-2 to TRBJ1-5, with TRBD1 identical over 7 bases. There are 13 residues in the CDR3. J was trimmed by 7 bases and V by 6 bases; bases with no gene match: 6. Germline loops: CDR1 WSHSY, CDR2 SAAADI.

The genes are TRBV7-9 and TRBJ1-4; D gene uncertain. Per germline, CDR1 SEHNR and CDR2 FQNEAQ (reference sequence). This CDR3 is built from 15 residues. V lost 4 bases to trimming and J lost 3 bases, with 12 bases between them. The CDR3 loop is CASSSSLTSNEKLFF. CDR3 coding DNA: TGTGCCAGCAGCTCCTCCCTGACGTCTAATGAAAAACTGTTTTTT.

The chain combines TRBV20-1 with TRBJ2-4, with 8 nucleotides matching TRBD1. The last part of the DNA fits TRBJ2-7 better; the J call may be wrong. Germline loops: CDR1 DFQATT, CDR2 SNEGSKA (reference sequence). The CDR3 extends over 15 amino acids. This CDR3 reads CSARDRDRGWNEQYF. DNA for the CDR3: TGCAGTGCTAGAGATCGAGACAGGGGCTGGAACGAGCAGTACTTC.

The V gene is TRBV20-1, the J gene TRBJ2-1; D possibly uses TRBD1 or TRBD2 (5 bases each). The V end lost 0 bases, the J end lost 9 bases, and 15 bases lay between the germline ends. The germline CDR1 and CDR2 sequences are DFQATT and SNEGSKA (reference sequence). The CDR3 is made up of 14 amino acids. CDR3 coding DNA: TGCAGTGCTAGAGATAGGGTCTGGGGGACTGAGCAGTTCTTC. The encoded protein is CSARDRVWGTEQFF.

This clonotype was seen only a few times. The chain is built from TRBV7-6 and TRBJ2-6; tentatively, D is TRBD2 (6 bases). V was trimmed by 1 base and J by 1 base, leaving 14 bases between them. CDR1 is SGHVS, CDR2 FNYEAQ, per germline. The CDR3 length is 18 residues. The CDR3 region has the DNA TGTGCCAGCAGCTTAGGATGGGGGGATTTGTCTGGGGCCAACGTCCTGACTTTC. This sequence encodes CASSLGWGDLSGANVLTF. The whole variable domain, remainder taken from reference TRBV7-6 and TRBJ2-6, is GAGVSQSPRYKVTKRGQDVALRCDPISGHVSLYWYRQALGQGPEFLTYFNYEAQQDKSGLPNDRFSAERPEGSISTLTIQRTEQRDSAMYRCASSLGWGDLSGANVLTFGAGSRLTVL.